These 13 T cell receptor beta chains share one sample of origin, sequenced in a study of type 1 and type 2 diabetes patients. PCR was run on genomic DNA. Multiplex PCR with 30 forward and 13 reverse primers amplified the TCR beta CDR3. Each CDR3 protein gets one entry after TCRdb re-called the multiplex PCR reads with MiXCR. This sample yields some 250,000 distinct CDR3 sequences, of which 47% are seen a single time; roughly 13% belongs to the top ten. Sequenced: peripheral blood mononuclear cells (PBMCs). The receptors were gathered from a man aged 18 to 30 with type 2 diabetes.

The chain uses TRBV28 and TRBJ1-1, with 11 bases fitting TRBD1. CDR1 is MDHEN and CDR2 is SYDVKM in the germline V gene. The junction had 10 bases not matched to a gene; V was cut back by 6 bases and J by 7 bases. The CDR3 spans 15 residues. The CDR3 is CASSLDRGRSFEAFF. In DNA, the CDR3 is TGTGCCAGCAGCTTGGACAGGGGGCGGTCTTTTGAAGCTTTCTTT.

This clonotype has a handful of counts. The chain couples TRBV28 to TRBJ2-5, with 7 bases lining up with TRBD2. In germline, CDR1 is MDHEN, CDR2 SYDVKM. J was trimmed by 0 bases and V by 3 bases; bases with no gene match: 7. There are 16 residues in the CDR3. Here the CDR3 reads CASSFRREGYQETQYF. In DNA form, the CDR3 reads TGTGCCAGCAGTTTTAGAAGGGAGGGGTACCAAGAGACCCAGTACTTC.

The V gene is TRBV9, the J gene TRBJ2-7; TRBD2 aligns across 8 bases. The end of the DNA is better explained by TRBJ2-1, so the J call may be wrong. The CDR3 consists of 12 residues. In germline, CDR1 is SGDLS, CDR2 YYNGEE. For the CDR3, the DNA is TGTGCCAGCAGCGTAGGGACTAGCGAGCAGTTCTTC. Translating it yields CASSVGTSEQFF.

The sample holds many counts of this clonotype. The chain couples TRBV25-1 to TRBJ1-2; D not resolved. V was clipped by 4 bases and J by 6 bases, with 6 bases between them. The germline CDR1 and CDR2 sequences are MGHDK and SYGVNS. CDR3 length equals 11 residues. The CDR3 loop reads CASSANNGYTF. The CDR3 nucleotides are TGTGCCAGCAGTGCAAACAATGGCTACACCTTC.

Of note for this clonotype: A read error is likely, as this CDR3 ends without the conserved phenylalanine or tryptophan. The rearrangement uses TRBV5-6 and TRBJ1-1; D gene unclear. The V gene's germline CDR1 is SGHDT and CDR2 YYEEEE. The CDR3 spans 14 residues. The V and J ends lost 0 bases and 1 base respectively, with 7 bases between them. The CDR3 sequence: CASSLGYQNTEAFY. CDR3 DNA sequence: TGTGCCAGCAGCTTGGGCTACCAGAACACTGAAGCTTTCTAT.

In the case of this clonotype: A read error may explain this, as a much larger clone is one base away. The limits of the CDR3 on the DNA are not certain, so only TCRdb's listed CDR3 is given. The V gene is TRBV25-1, the J gene TRBJ1-6; the table gives TRBD1 as D, unverified against the DNA. Germline assignment: CDR1 MGHDK and CDR2 SYGVNS. Inclusive of both ends, the CDR3 amounts to 13 amino acids. CDR3 protein: CASGVGVGSPIHF.

Notes on this clonotype: This CDR3 is missing its conserved last phenylalanine or tryptophan, likely due to a read error. The chain is built from TRBV5-1 and TRBJ2-5; tentatively, D is TRBD2 (6 bases). With 1 base removed from V and 2 bases from J, the gap between germline ends came to 12 bases. The CDR3 runs to 15 residues. Germline loops: CDR1 SGHRS, CDR2 YFSETQ. The DNA for the CDR3 is TGCGCCAGCAGCTTGAAACTAGCAGGGCAAGAGACCCAGTACCTC. Encoded protein: CASSLKLAGQETQYL.

The gene calls are TRBV7-2 and TRBJ2-7, with 7 nucleotides matching TRBD1. The V gene's germline CDR1 is SGHTA and CDR2 FQGNSA. V gave up 5 bases and J gave up 6 bases; unmatched junction bases: 4. The CDR3 loop spans 12 amino acids. This chain's CDR3 is CASSGGQVEQYF. In DNA, the CDR3 is TGTGCCAGCAGCGGAGGACAGGTCGAGCAGTACTTC.

For this clonotype: Compared with germline, one end of the junction differs, possibly owing to a read error. V gene TRBV10-3 combines with J gene TRBJ2-3; D might be TRBD1 (6 bases). The CDR3 totals 16 residues. Germline V CDR1 and CDR2: ENHRY, SYGVKD. DNA for the CDR3: TGTGCCGTCAGCCAAGAACCGGGACATATGACAGATACGCAGTATTTT. Translating gives CAVSQEPGHMTDTQYF.

The J gene is TRBJ1-6, the V gene TRBV28; D call uncertain. The germline CDR1 and CDR2 sequences are MDHEN and SYDVKM. Trimming removed 6 bases at V and 10 bases at J, with 10 bases between. The CDR3 is made up of 12 amino acids. CDR3: CASRFLESPLHF. The CDR3 nucleotides are TGTGCCAGCAGGTTCCTGGAATCACCCCTCCACTTT.

V gene TRBV6-2 or TRBV6-3 combines with J gene TRBJ1-4; D unclear. CDR1 is MNHEY and CDR2 is SVGEGT in the germline V gene. This CDR3 has 14 residues. The germline V and J ends were trimmed by 6 bases and 0 bases, with 8 bases remaining between them. The CDR3 loop reads CASRTWTTNEKLFF. The CDR3 region has the DNA TGTGCCAGCAGGACATGGACAACTAATGAAAAACTGTTTTTT.

This clonotype was seen ten or more times. The chain uses TRBV7-2 and TRBJ2-5; perhaps TRBD2 as D (5 bases). The V and J ends lost 5 bases and 4 bases respectively, with 14 bases between them. CDR1 is SGHTA and CDR2 is FQGNSA in the germline V gene. CDR3 length: 14 amino acids. The CDR3 reads CASSPRPGLETQYF. The CDR3 region has the DNA TGTGCCAGCAGCCCCAGGCCGGGGTTAGAGACCCAGTACTTC.

This sequence joins TRBV7-9 and TRBJ2-7; TRBD2 matches at 8 bases. The CDR3 has 14 amino acids. V was clipped by 6 bases and J by 4 bases; unmatched bases: 8. The germline CDR1 and CDR2 sequences are SEHNR and FQNEAQ (reference sequence). CDR3 nucleotides: TGTGCCAGCAGTCCTACCGCGGGAGGTTACGAGCAGTACTTC. The encoded protein is CASSPTAGGYEQYF.